This T cell receptor beta chain derives from a study of T cell repertoires in aging, cancer and after chemotherapy. Multiplex touch-down PCR with TRB-A/B primers amplified rearranged V-D-J TRB sequences. TCRdb called the multiplex PCR reads again in MiXCR, with one record for every CDR3 protein. The sample shows roughly 3,100 distinct CDR3 sequences, roughly 31% of them seen only once. This clonotype rates as large. TCR beta rearrangements were amplified from peripheral blood genomic DNA. The specimen sequenced was blood. This clonotype originated in a human donor with a solid tumor.

The CDR3 sequence: CSVDFWASGSYEQYF. Here the CDR3 DNA reads TGCAGCGTTGACTTTTGGGCTAGCGGGAGCTACGAGCAGTACTTC. The chain joins TRBV29-1 to TRBJ2-7; 10 bases map to TRBD2. V lost 3 bases to trimming and J lost 3 bases; unmatched junction nucleotides: 8. The CDR3 consists of 15 residues. Germline V gene lookup returns CDR1 SQVTM and CDR2 ANQGSEA.